The T cell receptor (beta chain) under discussion was sequenced for a study of blood T cells in healthy people across ages. It was with a sample-barcoded 5' primer and a J-beta primer mix that a second PCR of about 6 to 12 cycles was run. TCRdb called the 5' RACE reads again in MiXCR, with one record for every CDR3 protein. Of almost 300,000 distinct CDR3 sequences listed, roughly 29% were seen once; the top ten hold 29%. This CDR3 is 15 amino acids long. Germline V gene data show CDR1 as DFQATT and CDR2 as SNEGSKA (reference sequence). J lost 7 bases, V lost 2 bases, and 12 bases had no gene match. The clonotype originates from a woman between 65 and 79 years old in good health. This chain joins TRBV20-1 and TRBJ2-7; 9 bases map to TRBD1. The sequenced material came from blood. The CDR3 here is CSARHRGTGPREQYF. CDR3 DNA sequence: TGCAGTGCTAGACACAGGGGGACAGGGCCTCGAGAGCAGTACTTC.